Included here is one TCR beta chain sequence, with context. The sample originates from a study of blood T cell repertoires in COVID-19. Study at large: Researchers got acute and convalescent COVID-19 samples from the United States, Italy and Spain.

Data came from immunoSEQ multiplex PCR; TCRdb stores just in-frame clones and leaves some out. The sample carries around 160,000 clones, 80% to 85% recorded once. The CDR3 covers 14 residues. Germline V lookup: CDR1 MNHEY, CDR2 SVGAGI. The V end was cut by 0 bases, the J end by 4 bases, with 9 bases between. The sequencing input was peripheral blood. The clonotype was recovered from a human donor in a cohort sampled during active COVID-19. The V and J genes are TRBV6-5 and TRBJ1-2; D is undetermined. The CDR3 DNA follows: TGTGCCAGCAGTTACTCGAGTCCAGGCTATGGCTACACCTTC. Its protein product is CASSYSSPGYGYTF.